The sequence of this T cell receptor (beta chain) was determined in a study of vaccination effects on CD4 cells after COVID-19. Repertoires were generated with immunoSEQ multiplex PCR, while TCRdb's copy carries only in-frame clones and drops some. The sample yields around 79,000 clones, about 74% seen once. CDR3 length equals 14 residues. V was clipped by 6 bases and J by 15 bases, with 24 bases between them. Germline V gives CDR1 SNHLY, CDR2 FYNNEI. In the case of this clone: Its antigen is undetermined.

Pools of viral peptides were used by the ViraFEST assay to expand antigen-specific CD4+ T cells ahead of sequencing. Culturing for more than 9 days preceded CD4+ T cell isolation. Cultures received IL-2 medium that replaced half the medium on days 3 and 7. This sequence joins TRBV2 and TRBJ2-4, with no clear D. Here the sequenced sample was CD4+ T cells from PBMCs cultured with HCoV-229E spike peptides, taken before COVID-19 vaccination. The TCR was taken from a human donor who received a COVID-19 vaccine. CDR3 sequence: CASRESVEVGFRYF. The CDR3 DNA reads as TGTGCCAGCAGGGAGAGTGTAGAAGTTGGCTTCCGGTACTTC.